This TCR beta chain appears in the sequencing data of a study of T cell repertoires in cytomegalovirus infection. As for the study in general: Newly reported HLA-C-restricted and thoroughly characterized HLA-B-restricted CMV epitopes were employed. Through public TCR beta signatures, both CMV infection and matching HLA type were indicated.

On this clonotype: Its antigen is undetermined.

Using its own MiXCR run on the reads, TCRdb lists one record per CDR3 protein. The profile shows 750,000 to 950,000 distinct CDR3 sequences, 25% to 30% of them singletons. The CDR3 loop spans 12 amino acids. The V gene's germline CDR1 is SGHTA and CDR2 FQGNSA. V gave up 2 bases and J gave up 8 bases, with 7 bases separating them. The study, taken as a whole, reports: Within the response measured ex vivo, HLA-C-restricted CMV-specific TCR beta clonotypes were dominant. Pooled public TCR beta family frequency picked out CMV carriers with the relevant HLA.

This chain links TRBV7-2 with TRBJ2-1, with D uncertain. Sequences were derived from cultured CD8+ T cells from PBMCs, sampled from culture after CMV antigen stimulation. This TCR came from a human donor in good health (CMV status not recorded). Some clones in this sample may be carry-over from other donors' samples. CDR3: CASSLNVYEQFF. CDR3 nucleotide sequence: TGTGCCAGCAGCTTAAACGTTTATGAGCAGTTCTTC.